This T cell receptor beta chain came from a study of blood T cell repertoires in COVID-19. Study overall: The origin of the acute and convalescent COVID-19 samples was the United States, Italy and Spain. Nucleic acid was either cDNA or gDNA, and it came from T cells, B-cell-depleted T cells, or PBMCs.

Per the original data handling: Quantification of nucleated cells was approximated via reference gene primer amplification. Sequenced by immunoSEQ multiplex PCR; TCRdb stores in-frame clones only, minus some. V, J and clone size derive from that table, while D and trimming were established from the DNA sequence. Among under 400,000 clones, roughly 89% were seen once, and the ten largest hold 6.5%. Germline values: CDR1 MDHEN, CDR2 SYDVKM. V dropped 2 bases and J dropped 4; count of bases not matched to a gene: 2. The CDR3 extends over 14 amino acids. This chain connects TRBV28 to TRBJ1-2; 9 positions match TRBD1. The clonotype was recovered from a man between 18 and 29 years old with active or convalescent COVID-19. Sequenced input: peripheral blood. The CDR3 region is CASSLQTGGYGYTF. The DNA for the CDR3 is TGTGCCAGCAGTTTACAGACAGGGGGCTATGGCTACACCTTC.